This T cell receptor beta chain stems from a study of T cell repertoires in cytomegalovirus infection (dated by TCRdb to about 2019). For context, the study as a whole: Because public TCR beta signatures pointed to carriage of CMV infection together with the matching HLA type, the HLA type of each donor mattered for the analysis. Study-level results and caveats: The ex vivo response was dominated by HLA-C-restricted CMV-specific TCR beta clonotypes, which also provided the single most frequent clonotype in two of eight donors. In both this cohort and an independent cohort of under 450 donors, the cumulative frequency of public TCR beta family members distinguished carriers of CMV infection plus the relevant HLA type.

With respect to this clonotype: The clone's antigen remains unknown. No base-level quality is on record; no much larger clone is a single base apart.

V is reduced by 4 bases and J by 5 bases, leaving a spacing of 14 bases between them. Reading from cysteine to phenylalanine, the CDR3 counts 14 amino acids. CDR3 DNA is the only sequence kept; it has 42 bases, read in frame from the first base. CDR1 and CDR2 are drawn from the germline V gene (reference sequence): SEHNR, FQNEAQ. The instrument given in TCRdb is Illumina HiSeq 1500. TCRdb trimmed public reads at Q25 via fastp, called clones via MiXCR and kept in-frame beta chains. Rows with a matching CDR3 protein are joined into one entry that keeps the most common DNA and genes. Across this sample there are hundreds of thousands of distinct CDR3 sequences, with 24% seen only once. In total, the top ten clones hold 7.5% to 9% of the sample.

In this chain, TRBV7-9 is recombined with TRBJ2-5; too little of a D gene remains to name it. The clonotype was recovered from a human donor in good health (CMV status not recorded). Some clones in this sample may be carry-over from other donors' samples. The sample consisted of CD8+ T cells from PBMCs. The CDR3 reads CASSYETDLETQYF. The nucleotide sequence is given as TGTGCCAGCAGCTATGAGACTGATCTGGAGACCCAGTACTTC.